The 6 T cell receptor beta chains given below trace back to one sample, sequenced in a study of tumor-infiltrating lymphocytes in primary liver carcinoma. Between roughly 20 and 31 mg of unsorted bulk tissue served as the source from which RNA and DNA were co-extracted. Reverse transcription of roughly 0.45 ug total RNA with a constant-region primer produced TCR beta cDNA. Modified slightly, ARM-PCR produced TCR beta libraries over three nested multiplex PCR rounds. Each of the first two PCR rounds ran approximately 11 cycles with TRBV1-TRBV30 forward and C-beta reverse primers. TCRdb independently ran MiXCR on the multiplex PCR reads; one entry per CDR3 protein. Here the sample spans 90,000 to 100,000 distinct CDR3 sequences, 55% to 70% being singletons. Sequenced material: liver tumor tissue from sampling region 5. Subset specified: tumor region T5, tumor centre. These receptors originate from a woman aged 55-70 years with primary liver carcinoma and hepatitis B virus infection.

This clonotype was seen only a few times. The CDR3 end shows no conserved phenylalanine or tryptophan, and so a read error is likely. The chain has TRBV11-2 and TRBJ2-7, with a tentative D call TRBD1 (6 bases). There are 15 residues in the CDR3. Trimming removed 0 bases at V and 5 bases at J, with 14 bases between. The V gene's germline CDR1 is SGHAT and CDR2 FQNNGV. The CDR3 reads CASSLDTSRGNEQYS. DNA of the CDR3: TGTGCCAGCAGCTTAGACACCTCAAGGGGGAACGAGCAGTACTCC.

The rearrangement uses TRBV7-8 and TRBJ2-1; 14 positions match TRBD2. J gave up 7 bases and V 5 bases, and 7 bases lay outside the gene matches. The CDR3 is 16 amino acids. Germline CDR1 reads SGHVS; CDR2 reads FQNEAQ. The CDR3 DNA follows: TGTGCCAGCAGCCTAGTTGGGACTAGCGGGGGTAATGAGCAGTTCTTC. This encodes CASSLVGTSGGNEQFF.

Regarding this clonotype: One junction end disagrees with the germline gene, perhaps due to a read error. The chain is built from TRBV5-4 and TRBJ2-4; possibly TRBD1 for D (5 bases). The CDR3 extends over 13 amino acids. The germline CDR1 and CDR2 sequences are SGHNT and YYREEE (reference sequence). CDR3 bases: TGTGTCAGCATCCCACAAACCGAGGACATTCAGTATTTC. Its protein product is CVSIPQTEDIQYF. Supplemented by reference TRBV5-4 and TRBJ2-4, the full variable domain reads ETGVTQSPTHLIKTRGQQVTLRCSSQSGHNTVSWYQQALGQGPQFIFQYYREEENGRGNFPPRFSGLQFPNYSSELNVNALELDDSALYLCVSIPQTEDIQYFGAGTRLSVL.

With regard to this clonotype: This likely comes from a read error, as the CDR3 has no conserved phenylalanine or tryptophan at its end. The CDR3 loop reads CSADRESYEQYL. CDR3 in DNA: TGCAGTGCTGACAGGGAATCCTACGAGCAGTACCTC. The chain has TRBV20-1 and TRBJ2-7, with 7 bases matching TRBD1. Germline V gene sequence: CDR1 DFQATT, CDR2 SNEGSKA (reference sequence). The CDR3 is made up of 12 amino acids. J lost 1 base, V lost 5 bases, and 2 bases had no gene match.

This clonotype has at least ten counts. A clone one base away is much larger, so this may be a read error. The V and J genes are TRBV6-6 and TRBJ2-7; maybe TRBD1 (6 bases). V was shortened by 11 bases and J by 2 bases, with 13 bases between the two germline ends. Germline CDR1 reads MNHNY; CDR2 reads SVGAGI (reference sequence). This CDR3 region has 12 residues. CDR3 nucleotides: TGTGCCCCTCGGGACAAAGCCTACGAGCAGTACTTC. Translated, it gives CAPRDKAYEQYF.

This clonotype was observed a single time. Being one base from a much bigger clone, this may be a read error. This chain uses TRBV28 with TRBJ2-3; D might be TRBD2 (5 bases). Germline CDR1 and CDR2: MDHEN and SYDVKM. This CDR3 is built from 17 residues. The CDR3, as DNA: TGTGCCTGCAGTTTGACGAGGGTCACCTCTAGCACAGATACGCAGTATTTT. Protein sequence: CACSLTRVTSSTDTQYF.